This is a list of T cell receptor beta chains from one sample in a study of T cells in localized non-small cell lung cancer. The method was immunoSEQ multiplex PCR; TCRdb's version includes in-frame clones alone and lacks a portion of them. The repertoire has about 33,000 clones, approximately 72% of them found once; the top ten carry less than 45%. Material: peripheral blood, obtained before any cancer treatment. The receptors were sampled from a male donor at least 60 years old with stage II squamous cell lung carcinoma. Both conserved end residues are part of each CDR3. D genes are given only for firm matches. The listing skips clone size in some rows; elsewhere it reads once, few, many or a size class.

abundance	v_gene	j_gene	d_gene	CDR3nt	CDR3aa
few	TRBV7-3	TRBJ2-7	TRBD1	TGTGCCAGCAGCCCAGGCGACAGGGCACCCACCTACGAGCAGTACTTC	CASSPGDRAPTYEQYF
once	TRBV9	TRBJ1-5	TRBD1	TGTGCCAGCAGCGGAACAGGGGGCGCGGGTCAGCCCCAGCATTTT	CASSGTGGAGQPQHF
.	TRBV7-6	TRBJ2-7	TRBD2	TGTGCCAGCAGCCCAGGAATATTTAAGGCGGGAGGATCCTACGAGCAGTACTTC	CASSPGIFKAGGSYEQYF
.	TRBV30	TRBJ1-5	.	TGTGCCTGGAGCCAGGGCAACGATCAGCCCCAGCATTTT	CAWSQGNDQPQHF
once	TRBV7-2	TRBJ1-5	.	TGTGCCAGCAGCTTAGGAGTCAGGGAGGCACAGCCCCAGCATTTT	CASSLGVREAQPQHF
.	TRBV28	TRBJ2-4	.	TGTGCCAGCAGCCCATCAAACATTCAGTACTTC	CASSPSNIQYF
.	TRBV29-1	TRBJ2-3	.	TGCAGCGCCTTTGGGGTCGGAACAGATACGCAGTATTTT	CSAFGVGTDTQYF
.	TRBV6-1	TRBJ2-1	.	TGTGCCAGCGAGAGAAGGGATGAGCAGTTCTTC	CASERRDEQFF
.	TRBV9	TRBJ2-7	TRBD1	TGTGCCAGCAGCGTAGATGGACAGGGGTGGCGGGGGTGCTCCTACGAGCAGTACTTC	CASSVDGQGWRGCSYEQYF
.	TRBV7-2	TRBJ1-4	TRBD1	TGTGCCAGCAGCCGCGACAGGGGGAATGAAAAACTGTTTTTT	CASSRDRGNEKLFF
once	TRBV5-1	TRBJ1-4	.	TGCGCCAGCAGCTTGGACGGCGCCTCCGATGAAAAACTGTTTTTT	CASSLDGASDEKLFF
few	TRBV7-2	TRBJ1-5	TRBD1	TGTGCCAGCAGCTCCCGGACAGGGGACAATCAGCCCCAGCATTTT	CASSSRTGDNQPQHF
.	TRBV6-5	TRBJ1-5	.	TGTGCCAGCAGTTATAAAGGCCCGATTAGCAATCAGCCCCAGCATTTT	CASSYKGPISNQPQHF
.	TRBV28	TRBJ1-4	TRBD1	TGTGCCAGCAGTTTTGAGGGGGCGGGTGAAAAACTGTTTTTT	CASSFEGAGEKLFF
.	TRBV6-1	TRBJ1-1	.	TGTGCCAGCAGAGTGAACACTGAAGCTTTCTTT	CASRVNTEAFF
.	TRBV9	TRBJ1-6	TRBD1	TGTGCCAGCAGCCCCCAGGGACAGGGAAATTCACCCCTCCACTTT	CASSPQGQGNSPLHF
.	TRBV7-9	TRBJ2-7	.	TGTGCCAGCAGCTTAGCGAGCCCAGCCACCTCCTACGAGCAGTACTTC	CASSLASPATSYEQYF
once	TRBV18	TRBJ2-3	.	TGTGCCAGCTCACCAGTTTGGGGAGAGGCAGATACGCAGTATTTT	CASSPVWGEADTQYF